Sequencing of this T cell receptor beta chain was carried out in a study of cytomegalovirus exposure and HLA in healthy donors. Background on the study: As an earlier analysis found, 150 million to 200 million T cells yielded over 95 million unique TCR beta sequences.

CDR3 length equals 16 residues. Germline V lookup: CDR1 SGHNT, CDR2 YYREEE (reference sequence). V shed 5 bases and J 2 bases; nucleotides not matched to a gene: 9. Researchers ran the PCR with 60 Vbeta and 13 Jbeta primers. Here immunoSEQ multiplex PCR was the method, and the copy in TCRdb shows in-frame clones only, minus some. The sample lists approximately 86,000 clones; 65% to 80% were seen once. Study-level findings and limits: Roughly uniform depth of sequencing across donors was assumed in presence/absence analyses. Previously analyzed data showed that most TCR beta V segments were productive at a frequency of about 90% or about 30%.

In regard to this clone: What it recognizes is unknown.

Donors consisted of healthy bone marrow donors. This TCR came from a man in his forties or fifties in good health and CMV-seronegative. Material for sequencing was PBMCs. This sequence joins TRBV5-4 and TRBJ2-3; 9 bases are shared with TRBD2. This CDR3 reads CASSPLSGGFTDTQYF. The DNA for the CDR3 is TGTGCCAGCAGTCCTCTTAGCGGGGGATTCACAGATACGCAGTATTTT.